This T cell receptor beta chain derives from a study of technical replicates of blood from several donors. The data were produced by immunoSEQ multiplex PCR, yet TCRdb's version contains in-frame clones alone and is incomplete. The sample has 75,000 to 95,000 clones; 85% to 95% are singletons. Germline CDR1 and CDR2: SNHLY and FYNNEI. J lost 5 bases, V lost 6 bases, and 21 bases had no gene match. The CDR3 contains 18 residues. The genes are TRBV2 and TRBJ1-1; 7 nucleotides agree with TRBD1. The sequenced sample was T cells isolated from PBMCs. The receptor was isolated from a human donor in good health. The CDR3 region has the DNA TGTGCCAGCAGAATCTCAGGGGGTCGTGGTACAGGGGTTACTGAAGCTTTCTTT. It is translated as CASRISGGRGTGVTEAFF.